The present T cell receptor (beta chain) was sequenced within a study of blood T cell repertoires in COVID-19. This clone has a handful of counts. Germline CDR1 MDHEN, CDR2 SYDVKM. Trimming left V 7 bases short and J 4 bases short, with 8 bases between. The CDR3 extends over 12 amino acids. Produced via immunoSEQ multiplex PCR; TCRdb's table is partial and in-frame only. Counted here are 200,000 to 250,000 clones, about four fifths occurring once; the ten biggest clones make up roughly 2%. The clonotype originates from a man younger than 40 who had recovered from COVID-19. The chain couples TRBV28 to TRBJ1-5; the D gene is possibly TRBD1 (6 bases). Source material: peripheral blood. CDR3 in amino acids: CASKTGNQPQHF. The CDR3 DNA reads TGTGCCAGCAAAACAGGGAATCAGCCCCAGCATTTT. The full variable domain, rest sourced from reference TRBV28 and TRBJ1-5, is DVKVTQSSRYLVKRTGEKVFLECVQDMDHENMFWYRQDPGLGLRLIYFSYDVKMKEKGDIPEGYSVSREKKERFSLILESASTNQTSMYLCASKTGNQPQHFGDGTRLSIL.